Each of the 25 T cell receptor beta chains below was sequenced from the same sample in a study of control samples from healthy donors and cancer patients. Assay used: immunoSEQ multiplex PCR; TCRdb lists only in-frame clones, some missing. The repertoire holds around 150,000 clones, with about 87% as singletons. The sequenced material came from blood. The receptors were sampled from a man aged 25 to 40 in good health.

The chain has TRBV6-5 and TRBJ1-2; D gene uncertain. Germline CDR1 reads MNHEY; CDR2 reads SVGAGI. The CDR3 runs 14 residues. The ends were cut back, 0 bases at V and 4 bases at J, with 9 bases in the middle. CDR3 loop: CASSYSKTTYGYTF. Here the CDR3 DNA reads TGTGCCAGCAGTTACTCGAAAACTACCTATGGCTACACCTTC.

In nucleotides, the CDR3 is TGCGCCAGCAGCTTGGCGGGGGGCGCGTTTTGGTACGAGCAGTACTTC. Residues: CASSLAGGAFWYEQYF. The rearrangement uses TRBV5-1 and TRBJ2-7, with D possibly matching TRBD2 (7 bases). The CDR3 loop spans 16 amino acids. V was pared by 0 bases and J by 4 bases, with 17 bases between. CDR1 is SGHRS and CDR2 is YFSETQ in the germline V gene.

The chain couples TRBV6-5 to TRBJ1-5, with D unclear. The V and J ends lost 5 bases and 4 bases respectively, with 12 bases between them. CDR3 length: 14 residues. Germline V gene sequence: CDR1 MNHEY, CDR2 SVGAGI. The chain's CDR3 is CASSQIPSNQPQHF. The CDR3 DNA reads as TGTGCCAGCAGTCAAATACCGTCTAATCAGCCCCAGCATTTT.

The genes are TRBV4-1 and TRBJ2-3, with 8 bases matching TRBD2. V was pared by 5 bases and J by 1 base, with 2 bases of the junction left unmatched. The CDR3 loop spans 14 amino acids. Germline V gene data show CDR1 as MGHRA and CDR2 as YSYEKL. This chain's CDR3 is CASSYSGGTDTQYF. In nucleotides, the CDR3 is TGCGCCAGCAGCTATAGCGGGGGCACAGATACGCAGTATTTT.

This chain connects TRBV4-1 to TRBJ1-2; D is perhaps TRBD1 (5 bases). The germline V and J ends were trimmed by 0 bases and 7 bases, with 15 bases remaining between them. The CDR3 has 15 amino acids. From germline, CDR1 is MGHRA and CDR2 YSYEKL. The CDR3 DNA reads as TGCGCCAGCAGCCAAGATCTTGGCAGGGATGGTGGCTACACCTTC. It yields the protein CASSQDLGRDGGYTF.

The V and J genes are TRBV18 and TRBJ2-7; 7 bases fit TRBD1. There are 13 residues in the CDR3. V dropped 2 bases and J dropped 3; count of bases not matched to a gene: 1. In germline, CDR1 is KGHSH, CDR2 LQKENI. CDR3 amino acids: CASSPYRGYEQYF. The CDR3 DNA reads TGTGCCAGCTCACCATACAGGGGCTACGAGCAGTACTTC.

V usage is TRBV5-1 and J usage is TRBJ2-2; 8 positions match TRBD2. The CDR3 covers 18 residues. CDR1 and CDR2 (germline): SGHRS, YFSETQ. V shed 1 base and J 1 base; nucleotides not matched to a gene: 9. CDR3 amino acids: CASSLYPAGEMNTGELFF. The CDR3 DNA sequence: TGCGCCAGCAGCTTGTACCCAGCGGGAGAGATGAACACCGGGGAGCTGTTTTTT.

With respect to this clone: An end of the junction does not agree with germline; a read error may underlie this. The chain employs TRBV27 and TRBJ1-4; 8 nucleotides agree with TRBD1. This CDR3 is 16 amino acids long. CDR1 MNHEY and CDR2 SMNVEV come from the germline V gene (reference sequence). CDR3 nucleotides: TGTGCCAGCAGTCCGGGAGACAGGGGAACTAAAGAAAAACTGTTTTTT. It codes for CASSPGDRGTKEKLFF.

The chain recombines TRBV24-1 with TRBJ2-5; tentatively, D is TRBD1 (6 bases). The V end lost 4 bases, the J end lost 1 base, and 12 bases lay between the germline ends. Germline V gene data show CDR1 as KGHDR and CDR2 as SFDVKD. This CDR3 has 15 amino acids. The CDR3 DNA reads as TGTGCCACCAGTGACTTAGGGGGTTCCCAAGAGACCCAGTACTTC. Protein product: CATSDLGGSQETQYF.

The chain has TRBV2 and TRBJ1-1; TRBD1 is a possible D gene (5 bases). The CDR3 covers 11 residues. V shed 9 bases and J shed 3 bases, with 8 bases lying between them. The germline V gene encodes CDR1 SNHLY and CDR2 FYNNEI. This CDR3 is CASGGYTEAFF. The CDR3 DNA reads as TGTGCCAGTGGGGGGTACACTGAAGCTTTCTTT.

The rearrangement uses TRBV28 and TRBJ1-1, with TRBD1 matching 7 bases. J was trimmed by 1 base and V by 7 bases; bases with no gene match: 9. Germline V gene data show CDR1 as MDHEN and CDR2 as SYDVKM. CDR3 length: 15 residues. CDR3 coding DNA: TGTGCCAGCAAAACTGAGGGGGCGGAGAACACTGAAGCTTTCTTT. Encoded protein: CASKTEGAENTEAFF.

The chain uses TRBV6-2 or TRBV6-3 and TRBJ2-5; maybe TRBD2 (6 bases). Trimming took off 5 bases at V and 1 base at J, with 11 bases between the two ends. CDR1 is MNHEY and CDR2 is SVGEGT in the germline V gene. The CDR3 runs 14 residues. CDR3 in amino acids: CASSLRDFQETQYF. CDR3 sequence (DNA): TGTGCCAGCAGTCTCAGGGACTTCCAAGAGACCCAGTACTTC.

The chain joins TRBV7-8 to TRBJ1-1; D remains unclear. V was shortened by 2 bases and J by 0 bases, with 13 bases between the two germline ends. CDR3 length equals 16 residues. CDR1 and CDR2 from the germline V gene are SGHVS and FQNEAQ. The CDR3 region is CASSLRGVGMNTEAFF. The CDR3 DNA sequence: TGTGCCAGCAGCTTACGAGGCGTCGGAATGAACACTGAAGCTTTCTTT.

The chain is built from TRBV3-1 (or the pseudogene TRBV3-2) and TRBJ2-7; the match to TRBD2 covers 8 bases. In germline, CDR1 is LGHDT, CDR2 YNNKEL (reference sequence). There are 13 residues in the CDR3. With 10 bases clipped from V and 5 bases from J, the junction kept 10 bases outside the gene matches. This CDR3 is CATSREGGNEQYF. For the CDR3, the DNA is TGTGCCACTTCCCGGGAGGGGGGCAACGAGCAGTACTTC.

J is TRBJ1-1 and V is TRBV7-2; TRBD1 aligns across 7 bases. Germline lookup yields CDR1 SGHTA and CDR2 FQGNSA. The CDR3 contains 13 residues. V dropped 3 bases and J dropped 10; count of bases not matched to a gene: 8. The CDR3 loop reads CASSFGGGRVAFF. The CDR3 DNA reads TGTGCCAGCAGCTTTGGAGGGGGCAGGGTAGCTTTCTTT.

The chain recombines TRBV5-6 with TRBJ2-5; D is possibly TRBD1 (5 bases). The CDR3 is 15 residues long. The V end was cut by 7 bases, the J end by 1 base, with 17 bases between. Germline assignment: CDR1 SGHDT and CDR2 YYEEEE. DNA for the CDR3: TGTGCCAGCGTGTCCCAACAGGCCCTCCAAGAGACCCAGTACTTC. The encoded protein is CASVSQQALQETQYF.

The CDR3 reads CASSLLDSYQPQHF. As DNA, the CDR3 is TGTGCCAGCAGCCTTCTTGACAGTTATCAGCCCCAGCATTTT. The chain combines TRBV7-2 with TRBJ1-5; D may be TRBD1 (5 bases). This CDR3 is built from 14 residues. Germline CDR1 and CDR2: SGHTA and FQGNSA. V was cut by 5 bases and J by 5 bases, with 13 bases left in between. The whole variable domain, filled in from reference TRBV7-2 and TRBJ1-5, reads GAGVSQSPSNKVTEKGKDVELRCDPISGHTALYWYRQSLGQGLEFLIYFQGNSAPDKSGLPSDRFSAERTGGSVSTLTIQRTQQEDSAVYLCASSLLDSYQPQHFGDGTRLSIL.

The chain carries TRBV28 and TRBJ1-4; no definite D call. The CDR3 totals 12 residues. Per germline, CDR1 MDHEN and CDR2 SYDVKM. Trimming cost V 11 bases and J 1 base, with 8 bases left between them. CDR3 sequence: CAGSRTNEKLFF. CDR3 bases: TGTGCCGGGTCAAGAACTAATGAAAAACTGTTTTTT.

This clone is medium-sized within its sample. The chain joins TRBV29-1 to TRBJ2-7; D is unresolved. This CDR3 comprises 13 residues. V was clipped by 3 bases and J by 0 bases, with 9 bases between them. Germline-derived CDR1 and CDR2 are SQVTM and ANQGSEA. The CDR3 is CSVENENSYEQYF. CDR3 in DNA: TGCAGCGTTGAGAACGAAAACTCCTACGAGCAGTACTTC.

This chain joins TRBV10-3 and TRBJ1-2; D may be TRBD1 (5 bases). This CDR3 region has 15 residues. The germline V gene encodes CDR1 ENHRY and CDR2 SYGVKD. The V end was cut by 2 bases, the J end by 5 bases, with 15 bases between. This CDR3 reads CAISEATTEDYGYTF. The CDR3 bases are TGTGCCATCAGTGAGGCGACGACAGAAGATTATGGCTACACCTTC.

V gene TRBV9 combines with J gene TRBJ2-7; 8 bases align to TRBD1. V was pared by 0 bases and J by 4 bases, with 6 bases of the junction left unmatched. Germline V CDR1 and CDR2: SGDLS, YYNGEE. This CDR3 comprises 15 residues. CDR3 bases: TGTGCCAGCAGCGTAGGTCTGGACAGGGCTTACGAGCAGTACTTC. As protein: CASSVGLDRAYEQYF. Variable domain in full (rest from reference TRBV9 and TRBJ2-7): DSGVTQTPKHLITATGQRVTLRCSPRSGDLSVYWYQQSLDQGLQFLIQYYNGEERAKGNILERFSAQQFPDLHSELNLSSLELGDSALYFCASSVGLDRAYEQYFGPGTRLTVT.

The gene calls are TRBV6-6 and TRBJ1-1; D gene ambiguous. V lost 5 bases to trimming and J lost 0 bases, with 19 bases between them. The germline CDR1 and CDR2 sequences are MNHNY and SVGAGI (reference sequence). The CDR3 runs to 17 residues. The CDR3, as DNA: TGTGCCAGCAGTCCCTATACTTGGGCTAAGATGAACACTGAAGCTTTCTTT. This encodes CASSPYTWAKMNTEAFF.

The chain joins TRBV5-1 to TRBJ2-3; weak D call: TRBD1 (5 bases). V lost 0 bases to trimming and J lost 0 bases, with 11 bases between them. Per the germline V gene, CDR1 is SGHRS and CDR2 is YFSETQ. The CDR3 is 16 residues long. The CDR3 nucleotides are TGCGCCAGCAGCTTGGGTCAGGGTACTAGCACAGATACGCAGTATTTT. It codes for CASSLGQGTSTDTQYF.

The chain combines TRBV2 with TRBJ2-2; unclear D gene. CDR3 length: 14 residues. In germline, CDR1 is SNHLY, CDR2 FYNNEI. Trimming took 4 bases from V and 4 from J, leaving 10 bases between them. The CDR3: CASSGRSGTGELFF. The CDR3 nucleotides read TGTGCCAGCAGTGGTAGGTCGGGCACCGGGGAGCTGTTTTTT.

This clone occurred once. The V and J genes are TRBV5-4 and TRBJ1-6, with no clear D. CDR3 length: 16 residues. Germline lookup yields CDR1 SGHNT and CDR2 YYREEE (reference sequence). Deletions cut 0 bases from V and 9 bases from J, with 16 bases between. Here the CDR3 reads CASSLGATTVGSPLHF. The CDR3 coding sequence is TGTGCCAGCAGCTTGGGGGCTACAACAGTAGGTTCACCCCTCCACTTT. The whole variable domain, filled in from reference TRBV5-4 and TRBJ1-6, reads ETGVTQSPTHLIKTRGQQVTLRCSSQSGHNTVSWYQQALGQGPQFIFQYYREEENGRGNFPPRFSGLQFPNYSSELNVNALELDDSALYLCASSLGATTVGSPLHFGNGTRLTVT.